What follows are 16 T cell receptor beta chains derived from one specimen sequenced in a study of T cells in Graves' hyperthyroidism and ophthalmopathy. RNA transcripts served as the template for amplifying TCR beta CDR3 regions. First-round RT-PCR targeting the TCR CDR3 was performed with the HTBI primer set. TCRdb fed the multiplex PCR reads into MiXCR, producing one record per CDR3 protein. This table has fewer than 750,000 distinct CDR3 sequences, approximately 15% appearing once. Sequencing was performed on blood. Receptors originate from a woman aged 50 to 60 with Graves' ophthalmopathy.

Ten or more counts support this clonotype. The rearrangement uses TRBV6-1 and TRBJ1-2; 12 nucleotides agree with TRBD1. From germline, CDR1 is MNHNS and CDR2 SASEGT. This CDR3 contains 16 residues. With V trimmed by 4 bases and J by 5 bases, 8 bases remained unmatched. DNA of the CDR3: TGTGCCAGCAGTGGAGGGACAGGGGGCTTTGTTTATGGCTACACCTTC. The encoded protein is CASSGGTGGFVYGYTF.

This clonotype was recorded a few times. This rearrangement joins TRBV7-9 to TRBJ2-7, with D maybe TRBD2 (6 bases). Germline CDR1 SEHNR, CDR2 FQNEAQ (reference sequence). Trimming took off 1 base at V and 3 bases at J, with 16 bases between the two ends. This CDR3 contains 16 residues. The CDR3 DNA is TGTGCCAGCAGCTTAGGGGGCCCAGCGGGTTACTACGAGCAGTACTTC. Translated: CASSLGGPAGYYEQYF.

This clonotype was picked up many times. The chain combines TRBV29-1 with TRBJ2-1; TRBD2 matches 13 bases. Trimming cost V 4 bases and J 2 bases; bases outside gene matches: 5. Germline V gene data show CDR1 as SQVTM and CDR2 as ANQGSEA. The CDR3 consists of 16 residues. The CDR3 sequence: CSVGLAGGPTYNEQFF. CDR3 DNA sequence: TGCAGCGTTGGACTAGCGGGAGGCCCTACCTACAATGAGCAGTTCTTC.

This clonotype was found many times. The chain carries TRBV9 and TRBJ2-1; D is perhaps TRBD1 or TRBD2 (5 bases each). The V end was cut by 4 bases, the J end by 4 bases, with 18 bases between. CDR3 length: 16 residues. Germline-derived CDR1 and CDR2 are SGDLS and YYNGEE. The chain's CDR3 is CASSSQPEGLYNEQFF. DNA of the CDR3: TGTGCCAGCAGCTCCCAGCCCGAGGGGTTATACAATGAGCAGTTCTTC.

V is TRBV28 and J is TRBJ2-4; D unclear. Germline V lookup: CDR1 MDHEN, CDR2 SYDVKM. V was trimmed by 2 bases and J by 5 bases, leaving 4 bases between them. This CDR3 comprises 12 residues. The CDR3 coding sequence is TGTGCCAGCAGTTTAGGGGAAAACATTCAGTACTTC. Protein sequence: CASSLGENIQYF.

This clonotype was detected ten times or more. The chain uses TRBV6-1 and TRBJ2-5; TRBD2 matches at 9 bases. The CDR3 loop spans 14 amino acids. Germline V gives CDR1 MNHNS, CDR2 SASEGT. Trimming cost V 5 bases and J 5 bases; bases outside gene matches: 6. The CDR3 loop is CASSLSGSSETQYF. The CDR3 nucleotides are TGTGCCAGCAGTCTTAGCGGGAGTAGCGAGACCCAGTACTTC.

This clonotype was detected many times. DNA of the CDR3: TGTGCCAGCAGTTACTCAAAGATAGTGACCGGGGAGCTGTTTTTT. Protein product: CASSYSKIVTGELFF. The chain is built from TRBV6-6 and TRBJ2-2; no definite D call. Germline CDR1 and CDR2: MNHNY and SVGAGI (reference sequence). CDR3 length: 15 amino acids. Trimming stripped 0 bases from V and 5 bases from J, with 10 bases between.

This clonotype was counted a few times. The rearrangement links TRBV20-1 to TRBJ1-6; TRBD1 might be the D (5 bases). The CDR3 is made up of 14 amino acids. Germline CDR1 and CDR2: DFQATT and SNEGSKA (reference sequence). With 4 bases removed from V and 7 bases from J, the gap between germline ends came to 14 bases. This CDR3 reads CSAKSGTGNSPLHF. The CDR3, as DNA: TGCAGTGCTAAATCCGGGACTGGCAATTCACCCCTCCACTTT.

This clonotype showed up many times. This chain links TRBV7-9 with TRBJ1-1, with D hard to call. The CDR3 is 12 residues long. Trimming took 5 bases from V and 5 from J, leaving 9 bases between them. The germline V gene encodes CDR1 SEHNR and CDR2 FQNEAQ (reference sequence). The CDR3 region has the DNA TGTGCCAGCAGCCGACTGGGGACTGAAGCTTTCTTT. Translating gives CASSRLGTEAFF.

About this clonotype: With a much larger clone just one base away, this may be a read error. The rearrangement links TRBV27 to TRBJ2-3; 9 bases agree with TRBD2. This CDR3 comprises 16 residues. J lost 2 bases, V lost 2 bases, and 5 bases had no gene match. Germline-derived CDR1 and CDR2 are MNHEY and SMNVEV (reference sequence). In nucleotides, the CDR3 is TGTGCCAGCAGTTTAGGGCCTAGCGGGGCCACAGATACGCAGTATTTT. It codes for CASSLGPSGATDTQYF.

This chain links TRBV11-3 with TRBJ2-6; possibly TRBD2 for D (5 bases). Germline V lookup: CDR1 SGHNT, CDR2 YENEEA. V was trimmed by 7 bases and J by 0 bases, leaving 16 bases between them. The CDR3 has 17 amino acids. The CDR3 sequence is CASNPKAGTSGANVLTF. CDR3 coding DNA: TGTGCCAGCAACCCTAAGGCGGGTACCTCTGGGGCCAACGTCCTGACTTTC.

The chain recombines TRBV30 with TRBJ1-1; no firm D call. CDR3 length: 11 residues. Germline-derived CDR1 and CDR2 are GTSNPN and SVGIG (reference sequence). V was cut by 4 bases and J by 2 bases, with 5 bases left in between. CDR3 loop: CAWMYNTEAFF. The CDR3 coding sequence is TGTGCCTGGATGTACAACACTGAAGCTTTCTTT. The full variable domain, its missing parts supplied by reference TRBV30 and TRBJ1-1, is SQTIHQWPATLVQPVGSPLSLECTVEGTSNPNLYWYRQAAGRGLQLLFYSVGIGQISSEVPQNLSASRPQDRQFILSSKKLLLSDSGFYLCAWMYNTEAFFGQGTRLTVV.

This clonotype was seen repeatedly, ten times or more. This sequence joins TRBV5-1 and TRBJ2-7, with 7 positions matching TRBD1. The V gene end was trimmed by 4 bases and the J gene end by 0 bases; junction bases not matched to a gene: 7. CDR1 and CDR2 from the germline V gene are SGHRS and YFSETQ. The CDR3 runs 15 residues. The CDR3 DNA reads TGCGCCAGCAGCCACAGGGGCGTTAGCTCCTACGAGCAGTACTTC. This gives the protein CASSHRGVSSYEQYF.

This chain links TRBV29-1 with TRBJ2-3; 12 nucleotides match TRBD2. Germline V gene sequence: CDR1 SQVTM, CDR2 ANQGSEA. With V trimmed by 8 bases and J by 3 bases, 6 bases remained unmatched. CDR3 length: 14 amino acids. The CDR3 DNA follows: TGCAGCTTACGACTAGCGGGAGTAACAGATACGCAGTATTTT. Translating it yields CSLRLAGVTDTQYF.

This clonotype was found many times. The chain has TRBV5-1 and TRBJ2-7; 7 nucleotides line up with TRBD2. The V gene end was trimmed by 0 bases and the J gene end by 3 bases; junction bases not matched to a gene: 6. This CDR3 comprises 15 residues. Germline V gives CDR1 SGHRS, CDR2 YFSETQ. The CDR3 coding sequence is TGCGCCAGCAGCTTGGCCAGCGGGAATGACTACGAGCAGTACTTC. Protein sequence: CASSLASGNDYEQYF.

This clonotype has only a few counts. The chain links TRBV18 to TRBJ2-1; D might be TRBD1 or TRBD2, each matching 5 bases. Trimming stripped 4 bases from V and 7 bases from J, with 14 bases between. Germline V CDR1 and CDR2: KGHSH, LQKENI. CDR3 length: 14 residues. CDR3 nucleotide sequence: TGTGCCAGCTCACTAGCCCGGGACCTAAATGAGCAGTTCTTC. It translates to CASSLARDLNEQFF.